The TCR beta chain described here comes from a study of early T cells in non-severe SARS-CoV-2 infection. This clonotype has at least ten counts. TCRdb analysed the 5' RACE reads with MiXCR anew, one entry per CDR3 protein. The data contain 40,000 or so distinct CDR3 sequences, 11% of them seen just once; the ten biggest clones take up just over 20%. V was pared by 6 bases and J by 9 bases, with 24 bases between. Germline V gene sequence: CDR1 SEHNR, CDR2 FQNEAQ (reference sequence). The CDR3 runs to 16 residues. Sequencing input: whole blood. The V call is TRBV7-9, the J call TRBJ2-1, with unresolved D. This sequence originates from an adult who was a healthcare worker with PCR-confirmed SARS-CoV-2 infection or an uninfected control (not recorded which). Here the CDR3 DNA reads TGTGCCAGCAGTCATCACGACTGGGCCTACCACGGTGAGCAGTTCTTC. As protein: CASSHHDWAYHGEQFF.